These 32 T cell receptor beta chains came from one sample sequenced in a study of shared clonotypes between healthy human individuals. Sequencing used immunoSEQ multiplex PCR; TCRdb keeps in-frame clones, though not all of them. The table has more than 1,200,000 clones, around 98.5% seen once. Sequences were obtained from naive CD4+ T cells sorted from blood. The subset is: CD45RA+ positively selected. All receptors come from a man under 40 in good health.

The CDR3 coding sequence is TGTGCCAGCAGCCTCCCGGGCCAAGAGACCCAGTACTTC. Translating gives CASSLPGQETQYF. V gene TRBV4-2 combines with J gene TRBJ2-5; D call uncertain. The germline V gene encodes CDR1 LGHNA and CDR2 YNFKEQ. CDR3 size: 13 residues. Trimming removed 4 bases at V and 1 base at J, with 7 bases between.

This clone has a single count. The V gene is TRBV28, the J gene TRBJ2-1, with 7 bases aligning to TRBD1. The V gene end was trimmed by 2 bases and the J gene end by 5 bases; junction bases not matched to a gene: 3. From germline, CDR1 is MDHEN and CDR2 SYDVKM. The CDR3 has 14 amino acids. CDR3 in amino acids: CASSLDRADNEQFF. The DNA for the CDR3 is TGTGCCAGCAGTTTAGACAGGGCGGACAATGAGCAGTTCTTC.

The V gene is TRBV11-2, the J gene TRBJ2-1; TRBD2 aligns across 7 bases. Germline V CDR1 and CDR2: SGHAT, FQNNGV. Trimming removed 6 bases from V and 9 bases from J; junction bases left unmatched: 11. The CDR3 covers 14 residues. The CDR3 DNA follows: TGTGCCAGCAGTGGATACAAAGGCGGGGGTGAGCAGTTCTTC. Residues: CASSGYKGGGEQFF.

The V call is TRBV11-2, the J call TRBJ2-2; 7 bases agree with TRBD1. CDR1 is SGHAT, CDR2 FQNNGV, per germline. Trimming cost V 8 bases and J 4 bases; bases outside gene matches: 16. The CDR3 totals 17 residues. The CDR3: CASWGQRNLVSTGELFF. As DNA, the CDR3 is TGTGCCAGCTGGGGACAGAGGAACCTTGTTAGCACCGGGGAGCTGTTTTTT.

This chain links TRBV5-1 with TRBJ1-1; the D is unclear. There are 14 residues in the CDR3. V lost 2 bases and J 1 base, leaving 9 bases between the germline ends. CDR1 is SGHRS and CDR2 is YFSETQ in the germline V gene. CDR3 sequence (DNA): TGCGCCAGCAGCTTTCAGGCCCCGAACACTGAAGCTTTCTTT. This gives the protein CASSFQAPNTEAFF.

This sequence joins TRBV5-1 and TRBJ2-1; the match to TRBD2 covers 9 bases. The CDR3 has 15 amino acids. Per germline, CDR1 SGHRS and CDR2 YFSETQ. Trimming cost V 2 bases and J 7 bases; bases outside gene matches: 7. Written as DNA, the CDR3 is TGCGCCAGCAGCTTCCGCCTAGCGGGGATGAATGAGCAGTTCTTC. Residues: CASSFRLAGMNEQFF. Full variable domain (outside the CDR3, taken from reference TRBV5-1 and TRBJ2-1): KAGVTQTPRYLIKTRGQQVTLSCSPISGHRSVSWYQQTPGQGLQFLFEYFSETQRNKGNFPGRFSGRQFSNSRSEMNVSTLELGDSALYLCASSFRLAGMNEQFFGPGTRLTVL.

The V and J genes are TRBV5-1 and TRBJ1-4; D remains ambiguous. Trimming took off 1 base at V and 4 bases at J, with 2 bases between the two ends. In germline, CDR1 is SGHRS, CDR2 YFSETQ. CDR3 length: 12 residues. CDR3 in amino acids: CASSLSNEKLFF. CDR3 sequence (DNA): TGCGCCAGCAGCTTGAGTAATGAAAAACTGTTTTTT.

This rearrangement joins TRBV5-4 to TRBJ2-2, with 9 bases lining up with TRBD1. The CDR3 loop spans 16 amino acids. The trim removed 0 bases at V and 5 bases at J, leaving 5 bases unmatched. Germline values: CDR1 SGHNT, CDR2 YYREEE (reference sequence). This CDR3 is CASSLGGQGGTGELFF. In DNA form, the CDR3 reads TGTGCCAGCAGCTTGGGGGGACAGGGTGGAACCGGGGAGCTGTTTTTT.

The V call is TRBV20-1, the J call TRBJ1-1; D perhaps matches TRBD1 (5 bases). V was cut by 6 bases and J by 3 bases, with 8 bases left in between. Germline V gene data show CDR1 as DFQATT and CDR2 as SNEGSKA (reference sequence). The CDR3 is made up of 11 amino acids. CDR3 in DNA: TGCAGTGCGGTCAGGGACACTGAAGCTTTCTTT. Residues: CSAVRDTEAFF.

V gene TRBV2 combines with J gene TRBJ2-1, with D possibly TRBD2 on 7 matching bases. From germline, CDR1 is SNHLY and CDR2 FYNNEI. The CDR3 has 13 residues. Trimming took 4 bases from V and 10 from J, leaving 14 bases between them. In nucleotides, the CDR3 is TGTGCCAGCAGTGCAGGGGCGCGGGGGGAGCAGTTCTTC. Translated, it gives CASSAGARGEQFF.

With regard to this clone: At the DNA level, this CDR3 is encoded by other sequences in the same sample as well. The rearrangement uses TRBV6-6 and TRBJ2-5; D not certain. Germline assignment: CDR1 MNHNY and CDR2 SVGAGI (reference sequence). The CDR3 runs to 14 residues. Deletions cut 2 bases from V and 2 bases from J, with 9 bases between. CDR3 coding DNA: TGTGCCAGCAGTTACAGTAGGGTTCAAGAGACCCAGTACTTC. As protein: CASSYSRVQETQYF.

The CDR3 coding sequence is TGCGCCAGCAGCTTACTGGGACAGCAGAATGAAAAACTGTTTTTT. Translation gives CASSLLGQQNEKLFF. The chain combines TRBV5-1 with TRBJ1-4, with 7 positions matching TRBD1. Germline CDR1 reads SGHRS; CDR2 reads YFSETQ. The length of the CDR3 is 15 residues. V was clipped by 2 bases and J by 5 bases; unmatched bases: 6.

The rearrangement links TRBV5-1 to TRBJ2-1; D gene uncertain. V lost 3 bases, J lost 7 bases, and 11 bases lay in between. CDR1 SGHRS and CDR2 YFSETQ come from the germline V gene. This CDR3 has 13 amino acids. The CDR3 region is CASSSEPQNEQFF. CDR3 sequence (DNA): TGCGCCAGCAGCTCCGAACCTCAAAATGAGCAGTTCTTC.

This chain joins TRBV10-2 and TRBJ2-4, with TRBD1 matching 8 bases. Losses at the gene ends were 4 bases for V and 0 bases for J; bases not matched to a gene: 5. This CDR3 spans 16 amino acids. Per the germline V gene, CDR1 is WSHSY and CDR2 is SAAADI. The CDR3 region has the DNA TGCGCCAGCAGTGGGCGGACAGGGCAAGCCAAAAACATTCAGTACTTC. The encoded protein is CASSGRTGQAKNIQYF.

J is TRBJ2-1 and V is TRBV28, with 10 nucleotides matching TRBD2. Germline loops: CDR1 MDHEN, CDR2 SYDVKM. CDR3 length: 17 amino acids. Losses at the gene ends were 2 bases for V and 4 bases for J; bases not matched to a gene: 8. CDR3 loop: CASSLPPRTSGYNEQFF. In DNA, the CDR3 is TGTGCCAGCAGTTTACCGCCCCGGACTAGCGGTTACAATGAGCAGTTCTTC.

The V gene is TRBV28, the J gene TRBJ2-5, with TRBD1 matching over 9 bases. Germline V gene data show CDR1 as MDHEN and CDR2 as SYDVKM. Germline trimming cut 7 bases from V and 2 bases from J; bases unmatched to any gene: 8. This CDR3 region has 15 residues. The CDR3 protein is CASNRGRRKQETQYF. The CDR3 DNA reads as TGTGCCAGCAACAGGGGGCGACGGAAGCAAGAGACCCAGTACTTC. The full variable domain, rest sourced from reference TRBV28 and TRBJ2-5, is DVKVTQSSRYLVKRTGEKVFLECVQDMDHENMFWYRQDPGLGLRLIYFSYDVKMKEKGDIPEGYSVSREKKERFSLILESASTNQTSMYLCASNRGRRKQETQYFGPGTRLLVL.

In DNA, the CDR3 is TGTGCCAGCAGTTTATACGGCACATCCTATGGCTACACCTTC. Protein sequence: CASSLYGTSYGYTF. V usage is TRBV28 and J usage is TRBJ1-2, with D hard to call. The CDR3 is 14 amino acids. Germline V CDR1 and CDR2: MDHEN, SYDVKM. Trimming took 1 base from V and 4 from J, leaving 10 bases between them.

The V call is TRBV11-1, the J call TRBJ2-7; 9 positions agree with TRBD2. The J segment lost 3 bases and the V segment lost 1 base, leaving 10 bases of the junction unmatched. This CDR3 has 17 amino acids. CDR1 and CDR2 (germline): SGHAT, FQDESV (reference sequence). Here the CDR3 reads CASSLVFAGGMLYEQYF. CDR3 bases: TGTGCCAGCAGCTTAGTCTTCGCGGGAGGGATGCTCTACGAGCAGTACTTC.

V gene TRBV2 combines with J gene TRBJ2-4; no reliable D call. CDR1 SNHLY and CDR2 FYNNEI come from the germline V gene. Trimming stripped 1 base from V and 8 bases from J, with 12 bases between. The CDR3 is 14 residues long. The CDR3 sequence: CASSEVTGYDIQYF. CDR3 DNA: TGTGCCAGCAGTGAAGTCACGGGTTATGACATTCAGTACTTC.

V usage is TRBV5-6 and J usage is TRBJ1-5; 7 nucleotides agree with TRBD1. Germline assignment: CDR1 SGHDT and CDR2 YYEEEE. This CDR3 comprises 15 residues. Trimming removed 2 bases from V and 9 bases from J; junction bases left unmatched: 11. In DNA, the CDR3 is TGTGCCAGCAGCTTACAGGGGTTGGTGGGAGTGCCCCAGCATTTT. This translates into CASSLQGLVGVPQHF.

This rearrangement joins TRBV7-8 to TRBJ2-1; no firm D call. The CDR3 has 13 residues. Germline V gene data show CDR1 as SGHVS and CDR2 as FQNEAQ. V gave up 5 bases and J gave up 1 base, with 6 bases separating them. DNA for the CDR3: TGTGCCAGCAGCGCCGGTTCCTACAATGAGCAGTTCTTC. It yields the protein CASSAGSYNEQFF.

The chain links TRBV27 to TRBJ2-2; D might be TRBD1 (5 bases). CDR1 MNHEY and CDR2 SMNVEV come from the germline V gene (reference sequence). There are 13 residues in the CDR3. V was cut by 6 bases and J by 6 bases, with 11 bases left in between. CDR3 nucleotide sequence: TGTGCCAGCAGACAGACAGAGGCCGGGGAGCTGTTTTTT. It is translated as CASRQTEAGELFF.

The J gene is TRBJ1-1, the V gene TRBV11-2; no definite D call. There are 13 residues in the CDR3. Trimming cost V 7 bases and J 2 bases, with 11 bases left between them. The V gene's germline CDR1 is SGHAT and CDR2 FQNNGV. The CDR3 nucleotides read TGTGCCAGCATGACTCGGCGAAACACTGAAGCTTTCTTT. Its protein is CASMTRRNTEAFF.

The chain uses TRBV28 and TRBJ1-1; D perhaps matches TRBD1 (5 bases). Trimming removed 2 bases at V and 12 bases at J, with 10 bases between. The CDR3 runs to 11 residues. Germline assignment: CDR1 MDHEN and CDR2 SYDVKM. CDR3 amino acids: CASSLTRVSFF. CDR3 nucleotide sequence: TGTGCCAGCAGTTTAACCAGGGTGTCTTTCTTT.

The CDR3 DNA sequence: TGTGCCAGCTCACGTAGACAGGGGGGCTACAATGAGCAGTTCTTC. Protein sequence: CASSRRQGGYNEQFF. The genes are TRBV18 and TRBJ2-1; 9 bases align to TRBD1. With 4 bases clipped from V and 3 bases from J, the junction kept 4 bases outside the gene matches. This CDR3 spans 15 amino acids. From germline, CDR1 is KGHSH and CDR2 LQKENI.

CDR3 loop: CASSVGLAGSTSTDTQYF. CDR3 nucleotides: TGTGCCAGCAGCGTAGGACTAGCGGGCTCGACTAGCACAGATACGCAGTATTTT. The rearrangement uses TRBV9 and TRBJ2-3, with 10 bases fitting TRBD2. Losses at the gene ends were 0 bases for V and 0 bases for J; bases not matched to a gene: 7. Germline V gives CDR1 SGDLS, CDR2 YYNGEE. This CDR3 comprises 18 residues.

The V and J genes are TRBV28 and TRBJ2-7, with 7 nucleotides matching TRBD2. This CDR3 has 13 amino acids. Germline V gene sequence: CDR1 MDHEN, CDR2 SYDVKM. The V gene end was trimmed by 6 bases and the J gene end by 7 bases; junction bases not matched to a gene: 9. This CDR3 is CASSPGTTGEQYF. In DNA, the CDR3 is TGTGCCAGCAGCCCAGGGACTACGGGGGAGCAGTACTTC.

The gene calls are TRBV19 and TRBJ1-1; D remains ambiguous. Germline assignment: CDR1 LNHDA and CDR2 SQIVND (reference sequence). V dropped 6 bases and J dropped 4 bases, with 21 bases sitting between them. The CDR3 totals 16 residues. CDR3 coding DNA: TGTGCCAGTAGGGTCGGAACGCACCACCGGGGCACTGAAGCTTTCTTT. It yields the protein CASRVGTHHRGTEAFF.

This clone showed up just once. J is TRBJ2-7 and V is TRBV5-1; D is ambiguous. Germline assignment: CDR1 SGHRS and CDR2 YFSETQ. This CDR3 spans 13 amino acids. V lost 5 bases, J lost 1 base, and 10 bases lay in between. CDR3 sequence: CASRQDGSYEQYF. CDR3 DNA: TGCGCCAGCAGGCAGGACGGATCCTACGAGCAGTACTTC.

On this clone itself: This sample also contains other DNA sequences that code for the same CDR3. The genes are TRBV5-4 and TRBJ1-2, with unresolved D. This CDR3 is 15 amino acids long. Germline CDR1 SGHNT, CDR2 YYREEE (reference sequence). V gave up 4 bases and J gave up 8 bases, with 21 bases separating them. The CDR3 region has the DNA TGTGCCAGCAGCAAGCCAACCGGCGCTGTAGGCGGCTACACCTTC. Translation gives CASSKPTGAVGGYTF.

This clone appeared once. The sample has other DNA sequences that encode this CDR3 too. The chain joins TRBV20-1 to TRBJ1-2; D ambiguous. Looked up from germline, CDR1 is DFQATT and CDR2 is SNEGSKA (reference sequence). V lost 3 bases and J 4 bases, leaving 6 bases between the germline ends. The CDR3 spans 11 residues. The CDR3 spells CSARVPYGYTF. The CDR3 DNA follows: TGCAGTGCTAGGGTTCCCTATGGCTACACCTTC.

This clone was picked up one time. V gene TRBV19 combines with J gene TRBJ1-3; D not resolved. CDR3 size: 15 residues. Germline CDR1 and CDR2: LNHDA and SQIVND (reference sequence). Deletions cut 4 bases from V and 4 bases from J, with 14 bases between. CDR3 residues: CASSRRSPYGNTIYF. In DNA, the CDR3 is TGTGCCAGTAGTAGAAGAAGCCCATACGGAAACACCATATATTTT.